This T cell receptor (beta chain) came from a study of blood T cell repertoires in COVID-19. The method was immunoSEQ multiplex PCR; TCRdb's version includes in-frame clones alone and lacks a portion of them. The repertoire holds around 62,000 clones, with approximately 87% as singletons. The V gene lost 1 base and the J gene lost 2 bases, with 18 bases spanning the gap. This CDR3 comprises 19 residues. Germline CDR1 KGHSH, CDR2 LQKENI. This rearrangement joins TRBV18 to TRBJ2-6, with D perhaps TRBD1 (5 bases). Sample: peripheral blood. This clonotype was sampled from a human donor in a cohort sampled during active COVID-19. The CDR3 region has the DNA TGTGCCAGCTCACCACTACCTCAGGGCGTCTCCACTGGGGCCAACGTCCTGACTTTC. Translation: CASSPLPQGVSTGANVLTF.